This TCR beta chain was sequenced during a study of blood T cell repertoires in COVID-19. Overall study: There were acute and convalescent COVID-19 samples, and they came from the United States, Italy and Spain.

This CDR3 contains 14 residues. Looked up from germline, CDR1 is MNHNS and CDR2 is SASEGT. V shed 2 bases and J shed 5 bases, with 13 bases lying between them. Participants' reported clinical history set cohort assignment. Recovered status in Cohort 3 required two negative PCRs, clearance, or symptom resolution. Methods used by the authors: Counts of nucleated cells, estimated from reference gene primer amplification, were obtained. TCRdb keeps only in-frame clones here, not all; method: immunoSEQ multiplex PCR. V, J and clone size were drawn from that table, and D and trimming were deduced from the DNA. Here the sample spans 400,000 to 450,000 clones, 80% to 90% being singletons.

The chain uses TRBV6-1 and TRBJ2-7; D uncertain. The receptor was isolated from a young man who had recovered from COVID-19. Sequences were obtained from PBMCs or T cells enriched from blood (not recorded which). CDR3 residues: CASSERDGSNEQYF. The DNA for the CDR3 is TGTGCCAGCAGTGAACGAGACGGGTCTAACGAGCAGTACTTC.